The 29 T cell receptor beta chains in this list originate from one sample, sequenced in a study of vaccination effects on CD4 cells after COVID-19. Researchers isolated CD4+ T cells once roughly nine days of culture had elapsed. According to PCR results, the person was infected with SARS-CoV-2 between March and December 2020. Two-dose vaccination with either BNT162b2 or mRNA-1273 was given to the participants. Libraries were prepared by immunoSEQ multiplex PCR; TCRdb keeps only in-frame clonotypes and omits some of them. The sample yields about 44,000 clones, 76% seen once. The antigens of these receptors remain unknown. The sample here was CD4+ T cells from PBMCs cultured without peptide, taken after COVID-19 vaccination. Every receptor here comes from a human donor who had a prior SARS-CoV-2 infection.

V and J are TRBV13 and TRBJ1-6, with a weak D call TRBD1 (6 bases). The V gene lost 0 bases and the J gene lost 6 bases, with 6 bases spanning the gap. This CDR3 comprises 14 residues. Per germline, CDR1 PRHDT and CDR2 FYEKMQ (reference sequence). The CDR3 loop reads CASSLGQGNSPLHF. The CDR3 region has the DNA TGTGCCAGCAGCTTAGGACAGGGTAATTCACCCCTCCACTTT.

V and J are TRBV6-4 and TRBJ2-3; the D is unclear. CDR3 length equals 15 residues. Trimming took 1 base from V and 6 from J, leaving 14 bases between them. The germline V gene has CDR1 MRHNA and CDR2 SNTAGT. CDR3 nucleotides: TGTGCCAGCAGTGACTACGGCGACGTCGGGGATACGCAGTATTTT. This translates into CASSDYGDVGDTQYF.

The rearrangement links TRBV2 to TRBJ2-7; 9 positions agree with TRBD1. Trimming cost V 3 bases and J 5 bases; bases outside gene matches: 8. The germline CDR1 and CDR2 sequences are SNHLY and FYNNEI. CDR3 size: 15 residues. The chain's CDR3 is CASSETGTGLHEQYF. The CDR3, as DNA: TGTGCCAGCAGTGAGACCGGGACAGGGTTACACGAGCAGTACTTC.

This clone was counted a single time. V gene TRBV19 combines with J gene TRBJ1-1; 7 bases map to TRBD1. Germline values: CDR1 LNHDA, CDR2 SQIVND (reference sequence). CDR3 length: 15 residues. The J segment lost 0 bases and the V segment lost 3 bases, leaving 4 bases of the junction unmatched. DNA for the CDR3: TGTGCCAGTAGTATGAGACAGGGTCTGAACACTGAAGCTTTCTTT. It specifies CASSMRQGLNTEAFF. The variable domain in full, with the rest retrieved from reference TRBV19 and TRBJ1-1, is DGGITQSPKYLFRKEGQNVTLSCEQNLNHDAMYWYRQDPGQGLRLIYYSQIVNDFQKGDIAEGYSVSREKKESFPLTVTSAQKNPTAFYLCASSMRQGLNTEAFFGQGTRLTVV.

The gene calls are TRBV30 and TRBJ2-5, with TRBD2 as a possible D gene (5 bases). The length of the CDR3 is 13 residues. Germline values: CDR1 GTSNPN, CDR2 SVGIG (reference sequence). V was pared by 1 base and J by 2 bases, with 8 bases between. DNA of the CDR3: TGTGCCTGGAGTGGACCGGGGCAAGAGACCCAGTACTTC. Protein: CAWSGPGQETQYF.

V gene TRBV7-3 combines with J gene TRBJ1-1; 8 bases fit TRBD1. From germline, CDR1 is SGHTA and CDR2 FQGTGA. With V trimmed by 1 base and J by 1 base, 2 bases remained unmatched. This CDR3 contains 15 residues. The CDR3 sequence is CASSLNRGENTEAFF. The CDR3 nucleotides are TGTGCCAGCAGCTTAAACAGGGGGGAGAACACTGAAGCTTTCTTT.

Points on this clone: This sample also contains other DNA sequences that code for the same CDR3. This chain links TRBV5-1 with TRBJ2-3; D is unresolved. V dropped 0 bases and J dropped 3 bases, with 5 bases sitting between them. The CDR3 contains 13 residues. Germline V lookup: CDR1 SGHRS, CDR2 YFSETQ. The CDR3 DNA follows: TGCGCCAGCAGCTTGGAAGGGACAGATACGCAGTATTTT. Translating gives CASSLEGTDTQYF.

This rearrangement joins TRBV7-2 to TRBJ2-4, with 13 bases matching TRBD2. The CDR3 consists of 15 residues. V lost 4 bases, J lost 6 bases, and 3 bases stayed unmatched. Per the germline V gene, CDR1 is SGHTA and CDR2 is FQGNSA. CDR3 DNA: TGTGCCAGCAGCTCGGGACTAGCGGGACCAAACATTCAGTACTTC. Residues: CASSSGLAGPNIQYF.

This clone was observed once. V gene TRBV19 combines with J gene TRBJ2-3, with no clear D. Between the trimmed V and J ends, which lost 8 bases and 6 bases, there was a span of 9 bases. Germline lookup yields CDR1 LNHDA and CDR2 SQIVND (reference sequence). This CDR3 is built from 11 residues. CDR3 sequence (DNA): TGTGCCAGTGGACGTTATGATACGCAGTATTTT. This sequence encodes CASGRYDTQYF.

CDR3 amino acids: CASSSRRGSSYEQYF. The CDR3 region has the DNA TGTGCCAGCAGCTCGAGGAGGGGGAGCTCCTACGAGCAGTACTTC. This sequence joins TRBV7-2 and TRBJ2-7; D may match TRBD1 or TRBD2 (6 bases each). V lost 4 bases and J lost 0, with 13 bases in between. Germline V CDR1 and CDR2: SGHTA, FQGNSA. The CDR3 spans 15 residues.

The gene calls are TRBV4-3 and TRBJ1-4, with D hard to call. The CDR3 spans 14 residues. Trimming cost V 4 bases and J 4 bases, with 10 bases left between them. Germline CDR1 LGHNA, CDR2 YSLEER. The CDR3 nucleotides read TGCGCCAGCAGCCCTCGGATAGGTAATGAAAAACTGTTTTTT. Protein sequence: CASSPRIGNEKLFF.

The rearrangement joins TRBV21-1 to TRBJ1-6. TRBV21-1 is a pseudogene locus. The CDR3 is 18 residues long. Written as DNA, the CDR3 is TGTGCCAGCAGCACACCGGGCCCCAGTTTTCGGTTAAATTCACCCCTCCACTTT. Translated, it gives CASSTPGPSFRLNSPLHF.

The chain has TRBV29-1 and TRBJ2-2; D unclear. V lost 6 bases, J lost 0 bases, and 5 bases lay in between. There are 12 residues in the CDR3. The V gene's germline CDR1 is SQVTM and CDR2 ANQGSEA. The CDR3 spells CSVEPNTGELFF. The CDR3 DNA reads as TGCAGCGTGGAGCCGAACACCGGGGAGCTGTTTTTT.

V gene TRBV24-1 combines with J gene TRBJ1-2; TRBD1 agrees at 7 bases. CDR1 is KGHDR, CDR2 SFDVKD, per germline. Germline trimming cut 3 bases from V and 5 bases from J; bases unmatched to any gene: 5. The CDR3 runs 14 residues. The DNA for the CDR3 is TGTGCCACCAGTGATAACAGGGGTTTGTATGGCTACACCTTC. This encodes CATSDNRGLYGYTF.

V is TRBV18 and J is TRBJ2-5; TRBD1 or TRBD2 may be the D gene (5 bases each). V was clipped by 3 bases and J by 2 bases, with 16 bases between them. There are 16 residues in the CDR3. Germline CDR1 KGHSH, CDR2 LQKENI. The CDR3 loop is CASSPRLTGAQETQYF. CDR3 DNA sequence: TGTGCCAGCTCACCTCGACTTACCGGGGCACAAGAGACCCAGTACTTC.

This clone was seen only once. V is TRBV7-9 and J is TRBJ1-2; D gene ambiguous. The length of the CDR3 is 12 residues. Deletions cut 7 bases from V and 4 bases from J, with 10 bases between. Germline V gene lookup returns CDR1 SEHNR and CDR2 FQNEAQ (reference sequence). The CDR3 reads CASTPDLYGYTF. The CDR3 DNA sequence: TGTGCCAGCACCCCGGACCTCTATGGCTACACCTTC.

The chain carries TRBV30 and TRBJ1-1; no definite D call. CDR1 is GTSNPN, CDR2 SVGIG, per germline (reference sequence). The CDR3 is 12 amino acids. The ends were cut back, 5 bases at V and 1 base at J, with 8 bases in the middle. The CDR3 region has the DNA TGTGCCTGGGGAAGAAGGAACACTGAAGCTTTCTTT. It codes for CAWGRRNTEAFF.

This clone qualifies as medium-sized. The J gene is TRBJ1-2, the V gene TRBV11-2, with 9 bases aligning to TRBD1. This CDR3 is 16 amino acids long. Germline lookup yields CDR1 SGHAT and CDR2 FQNNGV. J lost 8 bases, V lost 5 bases, and 15 bases had no gene match. The CDR3 bases are TGTGCCAGCAGCGGATTGAGATCGGGACAGGGTCAAGGCTACACCTTC. Its translation: CASSGLRSGQGQGYTF. Combining the CDR3 with reference TRBV11-2 and TRBJ1-2 gives the whole variable domain EAGVAQSPRYKIIEKRQSVAFWCNPISGHATLYWYQQILGQGPKLLIQFQNNGVVDDSQLPKDRFSAERLKGVDSTLKIQPAKLEDSAVYLCASSGLRSGQGQGYTFGSGTRLTVV.

This clone was seen only a few times. This chain uses TRBV18 with TRBJ2-5, with D possibly matching TRBD1 (5 bases). CDR1 is KGHSH, CDR2 LQKENI, per germline. Deletions cut 0 bases from V and 1 base from J, with 15 bases between. The CDR3 loop spans 17 amino acids. The CDR3 sequence: CASSPPRGQGAQETQYF. The CDR3 bases are TGTGCCAGCTCACCACCGAGAGGACAAGGCGCCCAAGAGACCCAGTACTTC.

This clone came up a few times. The V and J genes are TRBV11-2 and TRBJ2-7, with 7 bases that match TRBD1. This CDR3 comprises 14 residues. Germline-derived CDR1 and CDR2 are SGHAT and FQNNGV. The trim removed 1 base at V and 4 bases at J, leaving 4 bases unmatched. The CDR3 loop is CASSLVVTGYEQYF. The CDR3 coding sequence is TGTGCCAGCAGCTTAGTAGTGACAGGGTACGAGCAGTACTTC.

The CDR3: CASSIGTELGGYTF. The CDR3 DNA is TGCGCCAGCAGCATTGGGACGGAGCTCGGTGGCTACACCTTC. The chain couples TRBV5-1 to TRBJ1-2; perhaps TRBD1 as D (5 bases). Trimming cost V 4 bases and J 7 bases, with 17 bases left between them. CDR1 is SGHRS, CDR2 YFSETQ, per germline. The CDR3 has 14 residues. The full variable domain, its missing parts supplied by reference TRBV5-1 and TRBJ1-2, is KAGVTQTPRYLIKTRGQQVTLSCSPISGHRSVSWYQQTPGQGLQFLFEYFSETQRNKGNFPGRFSGRQFSNSRSEMNVSTLELGDSALYLCASSIGTELGGYTFGSGTRLTVV.

The chain recombines TRBV19 with TRBJ2-6; 7 bases are shared with TRBD1. The CDR3 sequence is 16 residues long. Germline V gene sequence: CDR1 LNHDA, CDR2 SQIVND (reference sequence). The V and J ends lost 6 bases and 0 bases, in that order; junction bases with no gene match: 5. In DNA form, the CDR3 reads TGTGCCAGTAGGCAGGGGGTAAACTCTGGGGCCAACGTCCTGACTTTC. It codes for CASRQGVNSGANVLTF. Using reference TRBV19 and TRBJ2-6 for the parts outside the CDR3, the full variable domain is DGGITQSPKYLFRKEGQNVTLSCEQNLNHDAMYWYRQDPGQGLRLIYYSQIVNDFQKGDIAEGYSVSREKKESFPLTVTSAQKNPTAFYLCASRQGVNSGANVLTFGAGSRLTVL.

The J gene is TRBJ2-7, the V gene TRBV6-5; TRBD1 matches 8 bases. Germline V gene lookup returns CDR1 MNHEY and CDR2 SVGAGI. The V segment lost 0 bases and the J segment 5 bases; nucleotides outside the gene matches: 6. This CDR3 spans 15 amino acids. The CDR3 reads CASSYSFGQGDEQYF. The DNA of the CDR3 is TGTGCCAGCAGTTACTCCTTTGGACAGGGTGACGAGCAGTACTTC.

V usage is TRBV6-1 and J usage is TRBJ1-1, with D tentatively TRBD1 (5 bases). Germline-derived CDR1 and CDR2 are MNHNS and SASEGT. CDR3 length: 17 amino acids. V was pared by 2 bases and J by 0 bases, with 16 bases between. CDR3 coding DNA: TGTGCCAGCAGTGAATTCCCCCCTTCAGGGATGAACACTGAAGCTTTCTTT. This gives the protein CASSEFPPSGMNTEAFF.

The V gene is TRBV15, the J gene TRBJ1-5; D uncertain. This CDR3 is built from 13 residues. V was cut by 0 bases and J by 7 bases, with 7 bases left in between. Per germline, CDR1 LNHNV and CDR2 YYDKDF (reference sequence). The CDR3 protein is CATSRDQEQPQHF. In DNA form, the CDR3 reads TGTGCCACCAGCAGAGATCAAGAGCAGCCCCAGCATTTT.

The chain links TRBV6-5 to TRBJ2-3; unclear D gene. The CDR3 sequence is 13 residues long. V was shortened by 4 bases and J by 6 bases, with 11 bases between the two germline ends. Germline loops: CDR1 MNHEY, CDR2 SVGAGI. In DNA, the CDR3 is TGTGCCAGCAGTTCCATGTTATCGGATACGCAGTATTTT. Its protein is CASSSMLSDTQYF.

The rearrangement joins TRBV24-1 to TRBJ2-3, with 8 bases aligning to TRBD2. The CDR3 has 14 residues. Germline lookup yields CDR1 KGHDR and CDR2 SFDVKD. J gave up 12 bases and V 5 bases, and 12 bases lay outside the gene matches. CDR3 residues: CATSAALGSGIQYF. CDR3 coding DNA: TGTGCCACCAGTGCCGCCCTTGGTAGCGGGATTCAGTATTTT.

In its sample, this clone was seen a few times. The V and J genes are TRBV11-2 and TRBJ2-5; D gene uncertain. The CDR3 runs 12 residues. Germline V gene lookup returns CDR1 SGHAT and CDR2 FQNNGV. Trimming left V 1 base short and J 1 base short, with 1 base between. The CDR3 DNA is TGTGCCAGCAGCTTAGTCCAAGAGACCCAGTACTTC. Amino acid sequence: CASSLVQETQYF.

The chain is built from TRBV24-1 and TRBJ2-1; 8 bases fit TRBD2. V shed 4 bases and J 8 bases; nucleotides not matched to a gene: 9. From germline, CDR1 is KGHDR and CDR2 SFDVKD. This CDR3 spans 15 amino acids. CDR3 bases: TGTGCCACCAGTGACCCCGGGACTAGTGGGTATGAGCAGTTCTTC. Translation gives CATSDPGTSGYEQFF.